The rows below give T cell receptor beta chains drawn from one sample of a study of T cells in Graves' hyperthyroidism and ophthalmopathy. TCRdb redid the calling of the multiplex PCR reads with MiXCR, one entry per CDR3 protein. The sample holds about 580,000 distinct CDR3 sequences, around 46% seen once. The sequencing input was peripheral blood or thyroid tissue (not recorded which). The receptors stem from a woman between 18 and 30 years old with Graves' hyperthyroidism. Both conserved end residues are part of each CDR3. A D gene is named only where the DNA matches it firmly. The size field is filled for only some rows; it gives once, few, many or a size class.

J gene	clone size	V gene	D gene	CDR3 protein	CDR3 DNA
TRBJ2-7	.	TRBV2	TRBD1	CASLRDRGYEQYF	TGTGCCAGCTTGCGGGACAGGGGTTACGAGCAGTACTTC
TRBJ2-5	many	TRBV2	.	CASSEWGAQYF	TGTGCCAGCAGTGAATGGGGGGCCCAGTACTTC
TRBJ2-7	many	TRBV7-2	.	CASSLDRSYEQYF	TGTGCCAGCAGCTTAGATAGGTCCTACGAGCAGTACTTC
TRBJ1-4	.	TRBV4-3	.	CASSQGIRAEKLFF	TGCGCCAGCAGCCAAGGGATCAGGGCTGAAAAACTGTTTTTT
TRBJ2-5	.	TRBV7-9	.	CASSSLAWGYF	TGTGCCAGCAGCTCCCTCGCCTGGGGATACTTC
TRBJ1-2	once	TRBV29-1	TRBD1	CSQEGGQGWGYTF	TGCAGCCAAGAAGGGGGACAGGGCTGGGGCTACACCTTC
TRBJ2-6	many	TRBV18	.	CASSLSSAGANVLTF	TGTGCCAGCTCACTCTCCTCTGCTGGGGCCAACGTCCTGACTTTC
TRBJ1-1	many	TRBV18	.	CASSPGIGTEAFF	TGTGCCAGCTCACCAGGGATTGGCACTGAAGCTTTCTTT
TRBJ1-2	many	TRBV7-2	TRBD1	CASSLAGAGGSSGYTF	TGTGCCAGCAGCTTAGCTGGGGCAGGGGGGTCGAGTGGCTACACCTTC
TRBJ2-7	few	TRBV7-2	.	CASSFDQESSYEQYF	TGTGCCAGCAGCTTCGATCAGGAGAGCTCCTACGAGCAGTACTTC
TRBJ2-7	many	TRBV6-6	.	CASSYPGSNEQYF	TGTGCCAGCAGTTACCCGGGATCAAACGAGCAGTACTTC
TRBJ2-7	many	TRBV30	.	CAWSVPWANEQYF	TGTGCCTGGAGTGTACCTTGGGCGAACGAGCAGTACTTC
TRBJ2-7	many	TRBV7-2	.	CASSLWGPPSSYEQYF	TGTGCCAGCAGCTTATGGGGACCGCCAAGCTCCTACGAGCAGTACTTC
TRBJ2-2	many	TRBV19	.	CASNDRRMVNTGELFF	TGTGCCAGTAATGACAGGCGTATGGTGAACACCGGGGAGCTGTTTTTT
TRBJ2-3	few	TRBV2	TRBD2	CASPSSGRTDTQYF	TGTGCCAGCCCGTCTAGCGGGAGGACAGATACGCAGTATTTT
TRBJ1-2	many	TRBV9	TRBD1	CASSVEPGGAYGYTF	TGTGCCAGCAGCGTAGAGCCAGGGGGCGCCTATGGCTACACCTTC
TRBJ1-4	.	TRBV5-1	.	CASSLQAATNEKLFF	TGCGCCAGCAGCTTACAGGCGGCAACTAATGAAAAACTGTTTTTT
TRBJ2-2	.	TRBV7-3	.	CASSLMGQRAPGSCFF	.
TRBJ1-2	.	TRBV7-9	.	CASSLGGGSGCTF	TGTGCCAGCAGCTTAGGAGGGGGTTCGGGCTGCACCTTC
TRBJ2-3	many	TRBV7-2	TRBD2	CASSLLAGTDTQYF	TGTGCCAGCAGCTTACTAGCGGGGACAGATACGCAGTATTTT
TRBJ2-2	few	TRBV11-2	.	CASSLAGVGLGEQFF	TGTGCCAGCAGCTTAGCGGGAGTTGGGCTCGGTGAGCAGTTTTTT
TRBJ1-4	.	TRBV5-8	.	CASSLERATNEKLFF	TGTGCCAGCAGCTTGGAGAGGGCAACTAATGAAAAACTGTTTTTT
TRBJ2-7	.	TRBV7-3	.	CASSSGPRSTYEQYF	TGTGCCAGCAGTTCCGGACCCAGGTCCACCTACGAGCAGTACTTC
TRBJ1-6	many	TRBV6-6	.	CASSSTGFSPLHF	TGTGCCAGCAGTTCCACAGGGTTTTCACCCCTCCACTTT
TRBJ2-2	many	TRBV20-1	TRBD2	CSALGRGNTGELFF	TGCAGTGCTCTCGGGAGGGGAAACACCGGGGAGCTGTTTTTT
TRBJ2-2	.	TRBV5-1	TRBD1	CASRQDRVGDRELFF	TGCGCCAGCAGACAGGACAGGGTGGGGGACCGGGAGCTGTTTTTT
TRBJ2-7	many	TRBV5-6	.	CASSPGEPYEQYF	TGTGCCAGCAGCCCGGGAGAGCCTTACGAGCAGTACTTC
TRBJ2-7	.	TRBV7-8	TRBD1	CASSLAGQGTYEQYF	TGTGCCAGCAGCTTAGCGGGACAGGGTACCTACGAGCAGTACTTC
TRBJ1-2	.	TRBV29-1	.	CSGENTNYGYTF	TGCAGCGGCGAGAACACGAACTATGGCTACACCTTC
TRBJ2-6	many	TRBV5-1	.	CASSAHRVGANVLTF	TGCGCCAGCAGCGCTCACCGGGTTGGGGCCAACGTCCTGACTTTC
TRBJ1-1	.	TRBV6-4	TRBD1	CASSQGAEAFF	TGTGCCAGCAGTCAGGGGGCTGAAGCTTTCTTT
TRBJ2-7	many	TRBV20-1	.	CSARDQAEGSYEQYF	TGCAGTGCTAGAGACCAGGCAGAGGGCTCCTACGAGCAGTACTTC
TRBJ1-2	many	TRBV11-3	.	CASSFRGARGYTF	TGTGCCAGCAGCTTTCGGGGGGCACGTGGCTACACCTTC
TRBJ1-2	many	TRBV2	.	CASSPGGYGYTF	TGTGCCAGCAGCCCCGGTGGGTATGGCTACACCTTC
TRBJ2-7	many	TRBV20-1	.	CSATAGTYYEQYF	TGCAGTGCTACTGCGGGAACATACTACGAGCAGTACTTC